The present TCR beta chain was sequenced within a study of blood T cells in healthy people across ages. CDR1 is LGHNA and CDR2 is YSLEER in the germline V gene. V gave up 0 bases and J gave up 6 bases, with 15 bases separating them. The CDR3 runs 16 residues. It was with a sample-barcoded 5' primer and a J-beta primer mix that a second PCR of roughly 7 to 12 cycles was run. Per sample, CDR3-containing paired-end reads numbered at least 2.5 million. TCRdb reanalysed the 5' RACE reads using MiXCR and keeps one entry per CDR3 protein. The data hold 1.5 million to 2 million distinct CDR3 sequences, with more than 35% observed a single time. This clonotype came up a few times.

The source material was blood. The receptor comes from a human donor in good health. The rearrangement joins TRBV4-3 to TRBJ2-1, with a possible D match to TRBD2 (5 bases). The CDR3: CASSQEIVLVGNEQFF. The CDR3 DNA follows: TGCGCCAGCAGCCAAGAGATAGTACTAGTGGGCAATGAGCAGTTCTTC.